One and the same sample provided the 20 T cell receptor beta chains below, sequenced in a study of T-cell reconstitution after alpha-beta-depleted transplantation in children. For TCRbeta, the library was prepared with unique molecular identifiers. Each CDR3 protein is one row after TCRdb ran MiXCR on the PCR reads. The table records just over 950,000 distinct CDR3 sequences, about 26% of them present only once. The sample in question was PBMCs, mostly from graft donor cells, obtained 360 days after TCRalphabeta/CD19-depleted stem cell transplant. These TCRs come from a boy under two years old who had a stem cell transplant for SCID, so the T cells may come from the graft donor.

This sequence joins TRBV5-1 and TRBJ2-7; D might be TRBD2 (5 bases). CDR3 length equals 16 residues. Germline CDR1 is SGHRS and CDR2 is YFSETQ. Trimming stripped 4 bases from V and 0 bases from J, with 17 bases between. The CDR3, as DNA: TGCGCCAGCAGCCCCTGGACTGGGGTGCCCTCCTACGAGCAGTACTTC. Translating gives CASSPWTGVPSYEQYF. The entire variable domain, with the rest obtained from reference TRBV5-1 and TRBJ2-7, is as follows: KAGVTQTPRYLIKTRGQQVTLSCSPISGHRSVSWYQQTPGQGLQFLFEYFSETQRNKGNFPGRFSGRQFSNSRSEMNVSTLELGDSALYLCASSPWTGVPSYEQYFGPGTRLTVT.

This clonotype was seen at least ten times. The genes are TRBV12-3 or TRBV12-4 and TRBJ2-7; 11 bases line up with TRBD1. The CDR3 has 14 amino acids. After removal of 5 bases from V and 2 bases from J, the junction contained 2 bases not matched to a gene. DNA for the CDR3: TGTGCCAGCAGTGGACAGGGGGCACCCTACGAGCAGTACTTC. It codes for CASSGQGAPYEQYF.

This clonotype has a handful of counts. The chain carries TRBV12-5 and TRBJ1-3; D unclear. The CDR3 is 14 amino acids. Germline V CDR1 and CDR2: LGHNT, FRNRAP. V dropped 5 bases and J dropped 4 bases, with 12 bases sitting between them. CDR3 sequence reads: CASGGVVFGNTIYF. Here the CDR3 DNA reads TGTGCTAGTGGTGGGGTCGTGTTCGGAAACACCATATATTTT.

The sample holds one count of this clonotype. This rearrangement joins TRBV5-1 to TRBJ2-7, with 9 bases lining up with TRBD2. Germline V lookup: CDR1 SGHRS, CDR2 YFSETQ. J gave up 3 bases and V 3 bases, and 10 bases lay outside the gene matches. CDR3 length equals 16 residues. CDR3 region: CASSSAAGGPYYEQYF. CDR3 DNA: TGCGCCAGCAGCTCCGCGGCGGGGGGGCCCTACTACGAGCAGTACTTC. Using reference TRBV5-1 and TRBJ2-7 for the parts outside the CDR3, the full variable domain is KAGVTQTPRYLIKTRGQQVTLSCSPISGHRSVSWYQQTPGQGLQFLFEYFSETQRNKGNFPGRFSGRQFSNSRSEMNVSTLELGDSALYLCASSSAAGGPYYEQYFGPGTRLTVT.

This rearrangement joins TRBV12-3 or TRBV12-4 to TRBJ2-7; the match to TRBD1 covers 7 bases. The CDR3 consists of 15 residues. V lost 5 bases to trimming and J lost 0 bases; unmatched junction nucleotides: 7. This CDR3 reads CASSQGQSRSYEQYF. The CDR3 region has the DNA TGTGCCAGCAGTCAGGGACAGTCCCGCTCCTACGAGCAGTACTTC.

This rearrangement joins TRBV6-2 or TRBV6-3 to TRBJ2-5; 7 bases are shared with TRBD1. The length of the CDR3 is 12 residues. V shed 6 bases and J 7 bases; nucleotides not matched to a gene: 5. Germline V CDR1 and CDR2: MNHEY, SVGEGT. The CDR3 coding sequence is TGTGCCAGCAGCCGGGACAGATGGACCCAGTACTTC. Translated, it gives CASSRDRWTQYF.

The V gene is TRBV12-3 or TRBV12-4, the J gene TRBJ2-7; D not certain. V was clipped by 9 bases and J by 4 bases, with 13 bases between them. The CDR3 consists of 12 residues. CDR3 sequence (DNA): TGTGCCAGTGGGGTCCAAAGATACGAGCAGTACTTC. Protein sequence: CASGVQRYEQYF.

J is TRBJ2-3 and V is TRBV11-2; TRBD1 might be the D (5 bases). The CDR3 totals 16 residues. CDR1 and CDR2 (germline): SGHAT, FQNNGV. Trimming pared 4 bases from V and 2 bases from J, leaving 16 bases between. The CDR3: CASSSVGQGFTDTQYF. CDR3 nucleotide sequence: TGTGCCAGCAGCTCGGTAGGGCAGGGCTTCACAGATACGCAGTATTTT.

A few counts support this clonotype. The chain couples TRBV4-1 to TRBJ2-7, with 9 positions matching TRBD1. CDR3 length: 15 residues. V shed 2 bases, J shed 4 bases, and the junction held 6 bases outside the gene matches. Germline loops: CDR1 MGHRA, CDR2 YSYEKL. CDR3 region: CASSQPGQGRYEQYF. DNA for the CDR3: TGCGCCAGCAGCCAACCGGGACAGGGAAGATACGAGCAGTACTTC.

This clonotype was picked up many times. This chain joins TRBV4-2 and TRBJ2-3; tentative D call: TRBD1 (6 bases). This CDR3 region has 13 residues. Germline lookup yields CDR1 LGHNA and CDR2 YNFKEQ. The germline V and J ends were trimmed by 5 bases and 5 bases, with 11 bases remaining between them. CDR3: CASSGGQGDTQYF. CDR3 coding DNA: TGTGCCAGCAGCGGGGGCCAGGGAGATACGCAGTATTTT.

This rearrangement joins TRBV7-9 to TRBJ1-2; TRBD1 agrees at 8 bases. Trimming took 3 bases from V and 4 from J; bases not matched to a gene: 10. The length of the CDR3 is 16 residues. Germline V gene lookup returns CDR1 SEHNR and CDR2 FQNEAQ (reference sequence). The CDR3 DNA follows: TGTGCCAGCAGCTTCGGACAGGGAATGTCTGGCTATGGCTACACCTTC. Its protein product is CASSFGQGMSGYGYTF.

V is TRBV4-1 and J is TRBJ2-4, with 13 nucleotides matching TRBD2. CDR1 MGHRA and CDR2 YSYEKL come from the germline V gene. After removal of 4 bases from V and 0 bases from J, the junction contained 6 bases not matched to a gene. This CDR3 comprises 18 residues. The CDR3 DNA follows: TGCGCCAGCAGCCGAGGACTAGCGGGGGCCCTAGCCAAAAACATTCAGTACTTC. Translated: CASSRGLAGALAKNIQYF.

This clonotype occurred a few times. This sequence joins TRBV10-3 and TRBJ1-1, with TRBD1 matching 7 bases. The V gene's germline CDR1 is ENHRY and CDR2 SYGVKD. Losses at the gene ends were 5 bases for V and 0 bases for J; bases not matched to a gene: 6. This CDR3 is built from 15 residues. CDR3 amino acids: CAISRTGVMNTEAFF. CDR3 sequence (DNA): TGTGCCATCAGTCGGACAGGAGTTATGAACACTGAAGCTTTCTTT.

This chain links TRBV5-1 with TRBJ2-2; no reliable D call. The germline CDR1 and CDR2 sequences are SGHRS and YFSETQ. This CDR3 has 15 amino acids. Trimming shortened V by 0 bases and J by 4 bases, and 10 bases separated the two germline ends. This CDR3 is CASSLASGSTGELFF. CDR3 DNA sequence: TGCGCCAGCAGCTTGGCCTCGGGCTCCACCGGGGAGCTGTTTTTT. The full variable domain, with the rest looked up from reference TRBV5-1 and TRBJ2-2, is KAGVTQTPRYLIKTRGQQVTLSCSPISGHRSVSWYQQTPGQGLQFLFEYFSETQRNKGNFPGRFSGRQFSNSRSEMNVSTLELGDSALYLCASSLASGSTGELFFGEGSRLTVL.

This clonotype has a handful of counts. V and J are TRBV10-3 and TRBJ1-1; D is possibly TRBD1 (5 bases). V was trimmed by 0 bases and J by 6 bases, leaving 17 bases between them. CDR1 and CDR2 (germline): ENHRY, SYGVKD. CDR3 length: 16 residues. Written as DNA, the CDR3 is TGTGCCATCAGTGAGTCCCTGGGACGTCCCCAGCCTGAAGCTTTCTTT. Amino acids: CAISESLGRPQPEAFF.

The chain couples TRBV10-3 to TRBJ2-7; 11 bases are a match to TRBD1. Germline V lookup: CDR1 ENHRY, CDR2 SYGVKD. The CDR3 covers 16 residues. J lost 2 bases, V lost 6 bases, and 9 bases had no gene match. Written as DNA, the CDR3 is TGTGCCATCAGACTAAACTCGGGACAGGGGGCCTACGAGCAGTACTTC. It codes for CAIRLNSGQGAYEQYF.

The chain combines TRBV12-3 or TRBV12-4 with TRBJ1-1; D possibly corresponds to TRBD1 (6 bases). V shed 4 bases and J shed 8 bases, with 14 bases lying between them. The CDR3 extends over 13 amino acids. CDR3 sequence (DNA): TGTGCCAGCAGTTACGGGGGGGCTATCGAAGCTTTCTTT. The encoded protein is CASSYGGAIEAFF.

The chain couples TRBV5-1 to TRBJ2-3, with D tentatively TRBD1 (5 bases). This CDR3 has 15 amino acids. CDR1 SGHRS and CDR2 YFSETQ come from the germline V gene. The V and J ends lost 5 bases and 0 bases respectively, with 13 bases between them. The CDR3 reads CASSPPTASTDTQYF. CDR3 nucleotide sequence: TGCGCCAGCAGTCCGCCGACAGCTAGCACAGATACGCAGTATTTT. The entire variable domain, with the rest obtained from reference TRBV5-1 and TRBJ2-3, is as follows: KAGVTQTPRYLIKTRGQQVTLSCSPISGHRSVSWYQQTPGQGLQFLFEYFSETQRNKGNFPGRFSGRQFSNSRSEMNVSTLELGDSALYLCASSPPTASTDTQYFGPGTRLTVL.

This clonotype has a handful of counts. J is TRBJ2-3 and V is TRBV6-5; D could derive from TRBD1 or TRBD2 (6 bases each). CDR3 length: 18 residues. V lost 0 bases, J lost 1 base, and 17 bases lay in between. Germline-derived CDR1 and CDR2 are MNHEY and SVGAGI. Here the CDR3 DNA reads TGTGCCAGCAGTTACTCCTCATGGGGGGCTGGAGGCACAGATACGCAGTATTTT. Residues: CASSYSSWGAGGTDTQYF.

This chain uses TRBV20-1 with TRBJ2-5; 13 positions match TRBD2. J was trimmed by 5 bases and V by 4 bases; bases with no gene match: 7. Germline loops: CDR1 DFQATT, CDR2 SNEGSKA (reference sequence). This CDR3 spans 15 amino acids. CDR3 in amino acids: CSATPLAGGRETQYF. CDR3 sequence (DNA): TGCAGTGCTACCCCACTAGCGGGGGGGCGTGAGACCCAGTACTTC.